Below are 18 T cell receptor beta chains sequenced from a single sample in a study of post-analysis software for immune sequencing data. Study outcomes and limitations: Higher frequency in patients than in controls was seen for five TRBV segments, with TRBV5-6, TRBV5-1 and TRBV20-1 among them.

These receptors' antigens are unknown. Libraries were made from TCR beta cDNA, and they carried unique molecular identifiers. MiXCR, run by TCRdb on the PCR reads, gives a single entry per CDR3 protein. The sample records 700,000 to 800,000 distinct CDR3 sequences, roughly 30% being singletons. Sequenced: blood. Receptors originate from a girl between 5 and 17 years old with multiple sclerosis.

This chain uses TRBV25-1 with TRBJ1-6, with 8 bases fitting TRBD1. This CDR3 contains 14 residues. The germline gives CDR1 MGHDK, CDR2 SYGVNS. The ends lost 4 bases at V and 5 bases at J; junction bases unmatched: 1. In DNA, the CDR3 is TGTGCCAGCAGTGGGACAGGGAATAATTCACCCCTCCACTTT. It specifies CASSGTGNNSPLHF.

Ten or more counts support this clonotype. This chain joins TRBV7-2 and TRBJ2-7; possible D gene TRBD2, 6 bases. The germline V and J ends were trimmed by 1 base and 3 bases, with 10 bases remaining between them. The CDR3 spans 14 residues. Germline V gives CDR1 SGHTA, CDR2 FQGNSA. The CDR3 nucleotides are TGTGCCAGCAGCTTAGGGCTAGCGTTCTACGAGCAGTACTTC. Encoded protein: CASSLGLAFYEQYF.

The chain couples TRBV3-1 to TRBJ2-1; 8 nucleotides match TRBD2. Trimming at V came to 0 bases and at J to 6 bases, leaving 13 bases not matched to a gene. The CDR3 is made up of 18 amino acids. Per germline, CDR1 LGHDT and CDR2 YNNKEL (reference sequence). The CDR3: CASSQDGAGLVVFNEQFF. CDR3 DNA: TGTGCCAGCAGCCAAGACGGTGCGGGACTAGTTGTATTCAATGAGCAGTTCTTC.

This clonotype was seen many times. V gene TRBV20-1 combines with J gene TRBJ2-7; 7 bases map to TRBD1. V was pared by 3 bases and J by 2 bases, with 4 bases of the junction left unmatched. The CDR3 is 13 residues long. Germline lookup yields CDR1 DFQATT and CDR2 SNEGSKA (reference sequence). CDR3 DNA: TGCAGTGCTAGGCACAGGGGCGCCTACGAGCAGTACTTC. It specifies CSARHRGAYEQYF.

This clonotype was recorded a few times. The CDR3 loop is CASSSRTGPTGELFF. The CDR3 coding sequence is TGTGCCAGCAGCTCCCGGACAGGGCCCACCGGGGAGCTGTTTTTT. This chain joins TRBV7-2 and TRBJ2-2; 8 positions agree with TRBD1. CDR3 length equals 15 residues. V shed 4 bases and J 4 bases; nucleotides not matched to a gene: 5. Germline loops: CDR1 SGHTA, CDR2 FQGNSA.

A remark on this clonotype: A much bigger clone sits one base away, suggesting this may be a read error. This is likely a read error, given that the CDR3 carries no conserved phenylalanine or tryptophan at its end. This chain uses TRBV10-2 with TRBJ2-1; tentatively, D is TRBD1 or TRBD2 (5 bases each). V lost 7 bases to trimming and J lost 11 bases, with 18 bases between them. This CDR3 comprises 13 residues. Germline V gives CDR1 WSHSY, CDR2 SAAADI. CDR3 coding DNA: TGCGCCAGCATGGGGCAGCCTAGCTCCCAGCAGTTCTTA. Residues: CASMGQPSSQQFL.

The rearrangement uses TRBV27 and TRBJ1-1; D ambiguous. Trimming took 5 bases from V and 0 from J, leaving 16 bases between them. Germline loops: CDR1 MNHEY, CDR2 SMNVEV (reference sequence). This CDR3 comprises 16 residues. The CDR3 protein is CASSPLVTGMNTEAFF. The CDR3 DNA follows: TGTGCCAGCAGTCCTCTCGTGACTGGAATGAACACTGAAGCTTTCTTT.

This clonotype has more than one count but fewer than ten. The chain is built from TRBV6-5 and TRBJ2-3, with D maybe TRBD2 (5 bases). In germline, CDR1 is MNHEY, CDR2 SVGAGI. This CDR3 is 11 amino acids long. V lost 6 bases and J 10 bases, leaving 11 bases between the germline ends. In nucleotides, the CDR3 is TGTGCCAGCAGGGACGGGGTTGCGCAGTATTTT. Its translation is CASRDGVAQYF.

This clonotype was seen at least ten times. The chain recombines TRBV7-2 with TRBJ1-2, with TRBD1 matching 8 bases. There are 15 residues in the CDR3. J lost 7 bases, V lost 5 bases, and 12 bases had no gene match. Germline V CDR1 and CDR2: SGHTA, FQGNSA. The DNA of the CDR3 is TGTGCCAGCAGCGACCTCAGGGGGCAGATAGGTGGCTACACCTTC. It is translated as CASSDLRGQIGGYTF.

In its sample, this clonotype was seen a few times. The chain combines TRBV5-6 with TRBJ2-7; perhaps TRBD2 as D (5 bases). V was shortened by 3 bases and J by 0 bases, with 10 bases between the two germline ends. The CDR3 extends over 14 amino acids. From germline, CDR1 is SGHDT and CDR2 YYEEEE. In DNA, the CDR3 is TGTGCCAGCAGCTGGGTTGGGAGCTCCTACGAGCAGTACTTC. This encodes CASSWVGSSYEQYF. The full variable domain, its missing parts supplied by reference TRBV5-6 and TRBJ2-7, is DAGVTQSPTHLIKTRGQQVTLRCSPKSGHDTVSWYQQALGQGPQFIFQYYEEEERQRGNFPDRFSGHQFPNYSSELNVNALLLGDSALYLCASSWVGSSYEQYFGPGTRLTVT.

The gene calls are TRBV9 and TRBJ2-1; TRBD2 agrees at 15 bases. The CDR3 consists of 20 residues. CDR1 and CDR2 from the germline V gene are SGDLS and YYNGEE. V lost 4 bases and J lost 0; bases outside the gene matches: 11. CDR3 loop: CASSTHPGLAGGSSYNEQFF. The DNA for the CDR3 is TGTGCCAGCAGCACCCATCCGGGACTAGCGGGGGGAAGCTCCTACAATGAGCAGTTCTTC.

Concerning this clonotype itself: At one boundary the junction diverges from the germline segment, which might be a read error. This chain uses TRBV7-2 with TRBJ2-5; tentative D call: TRBD1 (5 bases). The J call may be incorrect, as the DNA end agrees better with TRBJ2-7. The CDR3 runs 14 residues. Looked up from germline, CDR1 is SGHTA and CDR2 is FQGNSA. The CDR3: CASILRVQGGEQYF. CDR3 DNA: TGTGCCAGCATCTTACGGGTTCAGGGCGGCGAGCAGTACTTC.

This clonotype was detected only a few times. The gene calls are TRBV9 and TRBJ2-3; 7 nucleotides match TRBD2. The CDR3 sequence is 21 residues long. Trimming at V came to 3 bases and at J to 0 bases, leaving 22 bases not matched to a gene. Per germline, CDR1 SGDLS and CDR2 YYNGEE. The CDR3 protein is CASSETPGLPLRTSSTDTQYF. The CDR3 nucleotides read TGTGCCAGCAGCGAGACTCCGGGACTACCCTTACGGACTAGTAGCACAGATACGCAGTATTTT.

This clonotype was detected once. The V and J genes are TRBV4-1 and TRBJ2-3; 15 nucleotides agree with TRBD2. Trimming took 1 base from V and 7 from J; bases not matched to a gene: 6. Germline V gene sequence: CDR1 MGHRA, CDR2 YSYEKL. CDR3 length: 17 amino acids. The CDR3 loop is CASSQGTSGGAGHTQYF. DNA of the CDR3: TGCGCCAGCAGCCAAGGGACTAGCGGGGGGGCCGGGCATACGCAGTATTTT.

This clonotype was seen a few times. The V and J genes are TRBV7-9 and TRBJ1-2; 9 bases map to TRBD1. The CDR3 length is 15 residues. The V gene end was trimmed by 5 bases and the J gene end by 2 bases; junction bases not matched to a gene: 6. Germline V CDR1 and CDR2: SEHNR, FQNEAQ (reference sequence). As DNA, the CDR3 is TGTGCCAGCAGCAAACAGGGGGCCCCCAACTATGGCTACACCTTC. It translates to CASSKQGAPNYGYTF.

The chain has TRBV7-8 and TRBJ2-2; either TRBD1 or TRBD2 may supply D (8 bases each). The CDR3 sequence is 18 residues long. Trimming took 2 bases from V and 6 from J, leaving 22 bases between them. Germline V lookup: CDR1 SGHVS, CDR2 FQNEAQ. Here the CDR3 reads CASSLTGGTGQGAGELFF. The CDR3 region has the DNA TGTGCCAGCAGCTTAACGGGGGGGACAGGACAGGGAGCCGGGGAGCTGTTTTTT.

This sequence joins TRBV18 and TRBJ2-4; 9 nucleotides line up with TRBD2. Germline trimming cut 1 base from V and 3 bases from J; bases unmatched to any gene: 7. CDR3 length equals 17 residues. Germline V gene data show CDR1 as KGHSH and CDR2 as LQKENI. CDR3 amino acids: CASSPRSGRSDKNIQYF. The CDR3 DNA follows: TGTGCCAGCTCACCACGGAGCGGGAGGAGCGACAAAAACATTCAGTACTTC.

Of note for this clonotype: An end of the junction does not agree with germline; a read error may underlie this. J is TRBJ1-5 and V is TRBV12-3 or TRBV12-4, with D possibly being TRBD1 (6 bases). The CDR3 has 16 amino acids. The chain's CDR3 is CVSSFSGARSNQPQHF. DNA for the CDR3: TGTGTCAGCAGTTTTTCGGGGGCGCGTAGCAATCAGCCCCAGCATTTT.